The clone carrying this TCR beta chain occurred a few times. Its antigen remains unknown. MiXCR, run by TCRdb on the reads, gives a single entry per CDR3 protein. The repertoire holds roughly 310,000 distinct CDR3 sequences, with almost 30% as singletons. The data are from a study of T cell repertoires in cytomegalovirus infection. Background on the study: Newly reported HLA-C-restricted and thoroughly characterized HLA-B-restricted CMV epitopes were employed. Indications came from public TCR beta signatures; they pointed to CMV infection and to a matching HLA type.

The study, taken as a whole, reports: HLA-C-restricted CMV-specific TCR beta clonotypes prevailed in the ex vivo response. People with CMV and the relevant HLA were identified by cumulative public TCR beta family frequency.

This CDR3 is 14 amino acids long. From germline, CDR1 is LGHNA and CDR2 YNFKEQ. Trimming cost V 0 bases and J 5 bases, with 10 bases left between them. The chain links TRBV4-2 to TRBJ2-5, with D tentatively TRBD1 (5 bases). This sample comprised cultured PBMCs, obtained from culture after CMV antigen stimulation. The source of this sequence is a human donor in good health (CMV status not recorded). Some clones in this sample may be carry-over from other donors' samples. DNA for the CDR3: TGTGCCAGCAGCCAAGAATCGAAGGGGGAGACCCAGTACTTC. As protein: CASSQESKGETQYF.